This T cell receptor (beta chain) is drawn from a study of T-cell memory formation after mild COVID-19. Remarks on this clonotype: Antigen specificity is unknown.

TCRdb reprocessed the 5' RACE reads via MiXCR and lists one record per CDR3 protein. The repertoire has some 350,000 distinct CDR3 sequences, approximately 15% of them found once; the top ten carry approximately 20%. Whole-study results and caveats: From day 15 to 85, contracting clones were balanced between CD4 and CD8, whereas later expanders leaned toward CD4+. Among contracting clones, CD4+ were mainly CM/EM and CD8+ enriched in EMRA.

The CDR3 is 14 amino acids. Germline trimming cut 5 bases from V and 5 bases from J; bases unmatched to any gene: 4. Germline V gene lookup returns CDR1 SEHNR and CDR2 FQNEAQ (reference sequence). The sequencing input was PBMCs or a T cell subset sorted from them (not recorded which). J is TRBJ1-5 and V is TRBV7-9, with 9 bases lining up with TRBD1. This TCR came from a man aged 18-30 years who had mild COVID-19 (a few samples of this study predate the infection). Cell type and time point are not known. CDR3 loop: CASSQDRGYQPQHF. The CDR3, as DNA: TGTGCCAGCAGCCAGGACAGGGGATATCAGCCCCAGCATTTT.